This T cell receptor (beta chain) was profiled in a study of blood T cell repertoires in COVID-19. The wider study: Sources were T cells, B-cell-depleted T cells, or PBMCs; the material itself was cDNA or gDNA.

Here immunoSEQ multiplex PCR was the method, and the copy in TCRdb shows in-frame clones only, minus some. The sample has roughly 64,000 clones; more than 55% are singletons. CDR1 is SGHRS, CDR2 YFSETQ, per germline. CDR3 length: 13 amino acids. V lost 5 bases and J 5 bases, leaving 13 bases between the germline ends. The clonotype comes from a woman in her sixties or seventies who had been exposed to COVID-19. This sequence joins TRBV5-1 and TRBJ2-5; possibly TRBD2 for D (6 bases). The material sequenced was PBMCs or T cells enriched from blood (not recorded which). DNA of the CDR3: TGCGCCAGCAGGCCGGAGGGGTGGGAGACCCAGTACTTC. This codes for CASRPEGWETQYF.